This TCR beta chain was sequenced during a study of Ad26.COV2.S vaccination and SARS-CoV-2 variants. Overall study: The donor was enrolled in the Ad26.COV2.S arm of the COV1001 trial. Into the muscle, Ad26.COV2.S was dosed once or twice, 56 days apart.

TCRdb keeps only in-frame clones here, not all; method: immunoSEQ multiplex PCR. The sample gives about 350,000 clones, around 89% of which show up once; around 4.5% is in the top ten. The CDR3 extends over 15 amino acids. The germline V gene encodes CDR1 MNHEY and CDR2 SMNVEV (reference sequence). Trimming removed 6 bases from V and 10 bases from J; junction bases left unmatched: 14. The treatment denotes: some 20 received Ad26.COV2.S at low or high dose, single or two shots; five or six received placebo; per-sample allocation not given. The samples date from day 63 after the first vaccine or placebo injection.

The rearrangement uses TRBV27 and TRBJ2-3; 9 positions match TRBD1. This specimen was peripheral blood, taken in a trial of Ad26.COV2.S vaccine versus placebo. This clonotype originated in a person aged 18-65 years who received the Ad26.COV2.S COVID-19 vaccine or a placebo. The CDR3 DNA reads as TGTGCCAGCAGAGTCCGGGACAGGGTTCTTGTGCCGCAGTATTTT. As protein: CASRVRDRVLVPQYF.